This T cell receptor (beta chain) appears in the sequencing data of a study of T cells after posttransplantation cyclophosphamide. Sequencing used immunoSEQ multiplex PCR; TCRdb keeps in-frame clones, though not all of them. The table has about 6,800 clones, over 85% seen once; the top ten hold around 4.5%. Cyclophosphamide on days +3 and +4 followed busulfan-fludarabine conditioning and a marrow graft. Study-wide points: Donor CD8+ memory clones often dominated recipient blood repertoires at later times. Tissue-infiltrating T cells from skin or gut overlapped little with blood T cells. After PTCy, TRB diversity resembled that of CNI/methotrexate controls.

The CDR3 has 16 amino acids. V was pared by 4 bases and J by 2 bases, with 15 bases between. Germline V lookup: CDR1 LNHDA, CDR2 SQIVND (reference sequence). A note on this clone: Its specificity is not known.

This rearrangement joins TRBV19 to TRBJ1-5; a weak D match, TRBD1 (5 bases). The TCR originated in a male patient between 60 and 69 years old who received an allogeneic stem cell transplant from a related donor and was CMV-positive. Certain T cells may be donor cells from the graft. This specimen was CD8+ T cells sorted from blood, taken after allogeneic stem cell transplant with posttransplant cyclophosphamide. The CDR3 sequence: CASSSGHEVGNQPQHF. CDR3 bases: TGTGCCAGTAGTAGCGGACACGAGGTCGGCAATCAGCCCCAGCATTTT.